This TCR beta chain was found in a study of blood T cell repertoires in COVID-19. At the level of the study: PBMCs, B-cell-depleted T cells, or T cells provided the cDNA or gDNA that made up the material.

The J segment lost 2 bases and the V segment lost 0 bases, leaving 3 bases of the junction unmatched. This CDR3 has 15 amino acids. Germline CDR1 SGHRS, CDR2 YFSETQ. Cohorts were determined from participant-reported clinical history. TCRdb keeps only in-frame clones here, not all; method: immunoSEQ multiplex PCR. The data show roughly 200,000 clones, less than 85% seen once. The specimen sequenced was PBMCs or T cells enriched from blood (not recorded which). The origin of this receptor is a man between 40 and 49 years old who had recovered from COVID-19. The chain employs TRBV5-1 and TRBJ2-7, with TRBD2 matching 9 bases. CDR3 DNA sequence: TGCGCCAGCAGCTTGGGGCTAGCGGGAACCTACGAGCAGTACTTC. Amino acids: CASSLGLAGTYEQYF.